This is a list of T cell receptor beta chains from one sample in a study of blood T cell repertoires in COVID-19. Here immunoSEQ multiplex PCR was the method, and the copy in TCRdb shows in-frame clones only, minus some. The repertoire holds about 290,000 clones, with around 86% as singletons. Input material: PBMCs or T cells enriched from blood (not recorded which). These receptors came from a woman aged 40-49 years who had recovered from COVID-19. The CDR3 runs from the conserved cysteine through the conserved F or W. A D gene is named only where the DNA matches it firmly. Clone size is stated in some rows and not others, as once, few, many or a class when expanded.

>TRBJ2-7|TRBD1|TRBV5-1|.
CASSFYRGGEQYF
TGCGCCAGCAGCTTCTACAGGGGTGGCGAGCAGTACTTC
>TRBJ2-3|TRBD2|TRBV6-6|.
CASKPGGPTDTQYF
TGTGCCAGCAAACCGGGGGGGCCCACAGATACGCAGTATTTT
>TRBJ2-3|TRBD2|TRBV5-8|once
CASSPKVRLADTDTQYF
TGTGCCAGCAGCCCAAAGGTGCGGCTAGCGGACACAGATACGCAGTATTTT
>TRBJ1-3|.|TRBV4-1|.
CASSQDPGQGNTIYF
TGCGCCAGCAGCCAAGATCCAGGACAAGGAAACACCATATATTTT
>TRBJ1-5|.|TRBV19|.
CASSGRVGNQPQHF
TGTGCCAGTAGTGGCAGGGTCGGGAATCAGCCCCAGCATTTT
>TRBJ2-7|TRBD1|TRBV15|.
CATSRDTGVSYEQYF
TGTGCCACCAGCAGAGACACAGGGGTCTCCTACGAGCAGTACTTC
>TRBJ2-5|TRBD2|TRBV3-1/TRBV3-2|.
CASSQRTSGGAGETQYF
TGTGCCAGCAGCCAAAGGACTAGCGGGGGGGCAGGGGAGACCCAGTACTTC
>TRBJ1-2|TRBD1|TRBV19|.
CASSRGTGEPYGYTF
TGTGCCAGTAGTCGCGGGACAGGGGAGCCCTATGGCTACACCTTC
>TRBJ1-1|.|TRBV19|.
CASSIISNTEAFF
TGTGCCAGTAGTATAATATCGAACACTGAAGCTTTCTTT
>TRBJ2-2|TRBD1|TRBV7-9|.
CASSYPGTANTGELFF
TGTGCCAGCAGCTACCCAGGGACAGCGAACACCGGGGAGCTGTTTTTT
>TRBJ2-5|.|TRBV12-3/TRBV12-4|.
CASRTQGTETQYF
TGTGCCAGCAGAACACAGGGCACCGAGACCCAGTACTTC
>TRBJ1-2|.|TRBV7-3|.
CASSATGQRGYTF
TGTGCCAGCAGCGCCACAGGGCAGCGGGGCTACACCTTC
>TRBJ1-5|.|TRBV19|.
CASSPPDQPQHF
TGTGCCAGTAGTCCACCAGATCAGCCCCAGCATTTT
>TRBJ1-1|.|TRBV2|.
CASSERNTGGAFF
TGTGCCAGCAGTGAACGGAACACGGGGGGAGCTTTCTTT
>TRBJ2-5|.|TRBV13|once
CASSPWPSETQYF
TGTGCCAGCAGCCCTTGGCCCTCCGAGACCCAGTACTTC
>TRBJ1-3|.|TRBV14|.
CASSPGQVPFSNTIYF
TGTGCCAGCAGCCCCGGTCAGGTACCCTTTTCCAACACCATATATTTT
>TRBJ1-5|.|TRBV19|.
CASSPWRGNQPQHF
TGTGCCAGTAGTCCATGGCGGGGCAATCAGCCCCAGCATTTT
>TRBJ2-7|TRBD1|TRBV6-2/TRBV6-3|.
CASSHPGTGAYEQYF
TGTGCCAGCAGTCACCCCGGGACAGGGGCCTACGAGCAGTACTTC
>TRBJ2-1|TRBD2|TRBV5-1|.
CASSSGLAGSNEQFF
TGCGCCAGCAGCTCGGGACTAGCGGGATCCAATGAGCAGTTCTTC
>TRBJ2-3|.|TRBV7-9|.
CASFPLALSDTQYF
TGTGCCAGCTTCCCGCTAGCACTATCAGATACGCAGTATTTT
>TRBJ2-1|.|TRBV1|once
CTSSHTRLAGVVNEQFF
TGCACCAGCAGCCACACCCGACTAGCGGGGGTGGTCAATGAGCAGTTCTTC
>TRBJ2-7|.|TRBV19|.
CASSTDSRYEQYF
TGTGCCAGTAGTACGGATAGCCGATACGAGCAGTACTTC
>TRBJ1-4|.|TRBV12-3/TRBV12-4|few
CASSASFEKLFF
TGTGCCAGCAGTGCGAGTTTCGAAAAACTGTTTTTT
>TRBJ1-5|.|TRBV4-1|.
CASSQRQGYSNQPQHF
TGCGCCAGCAGCCAAAGGCAGGGGTATAGCAATCAGCCCCAGCATTTT
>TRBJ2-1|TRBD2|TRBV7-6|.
CASTLYKSGFPSGKYNEQFF
TGTGCCAGCACTCTCTATAAGTCAGGGTTCCCTAGCGGGAAGTACAATGAGCAGTTCTTC
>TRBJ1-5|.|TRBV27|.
CASSLSGAYLPQHF
TGTGCCAGCAGTTTGTCGGGAGCCTACCTGCCCCAGCATTTT
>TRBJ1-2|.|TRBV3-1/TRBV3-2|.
CASSQTTLHGYTF
TGTGCCAGCAGCCAAACGACTCTTCATGGCTACACCTTC
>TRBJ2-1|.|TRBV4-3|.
CASSQDLWGEYNEQFF
TGCGCCAGCAGCCAAGATCTTTGGGGCGAGTACAATGAGCAGTTCTTC
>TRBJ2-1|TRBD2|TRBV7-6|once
CASSFNTGTSYEQFF
TGTGCCAGCAGCTTTAACACCGGGACTAGCTATGAGCAGTTCTTC
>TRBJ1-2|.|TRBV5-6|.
CASSLGRGSYGYTF
TGTGCCAGCAGCTTGGGTAGGGGGTCCTATGGCTACACCTTC
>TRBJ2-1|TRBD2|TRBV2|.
CASSEVGWGGNEQFF
TGTGCCAGCAGTGAGGTCGGTTGGGGGGGTAATGAGCAGTTCTTC
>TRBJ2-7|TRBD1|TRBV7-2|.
CASSTGQGYEQYF
TGTGCCAGCAGCACCGGACAGGGCTACGAGCAGTACTTC
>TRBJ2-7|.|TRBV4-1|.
CASSQVSIPPYEQYF
TGCGCCAGCAGCCAAGTATCTATCCCTCCCTACGAGCAGTACTTC
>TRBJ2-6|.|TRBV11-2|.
CASSSYTPTGANVLTF
TGTGCCAGCAGCTCCTATACCCCGACTGGGGCCAACGTCCTGACTTTC
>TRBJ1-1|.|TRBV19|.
CASSIGSRATEAFF
TGTGCCAGTAGTATAGGCTCCAGGGCCACTGAAGCTTTCTTT
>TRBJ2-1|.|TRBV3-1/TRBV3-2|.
CASSQRAGLENEQFF
TGTGCCAGCAGCCAAAGGGCGGGCCTTGAGAATGAGCAGTTCTTC
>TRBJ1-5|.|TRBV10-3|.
CAISEGRQNQPQHF
TGTGCCATCAGTGAGGGCAGACAAAATCAGCCCCAGCATTTT
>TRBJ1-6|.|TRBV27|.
CASPTGSPLHF
TGTGCCAGCCCTACGGGTTCACCCCTCCACTTT
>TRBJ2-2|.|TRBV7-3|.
CASSLAGTNTGELFF
TGTGCCAGCAGCTTGGCGGGAACGAACACCGGGGAGCTGTTTTTT
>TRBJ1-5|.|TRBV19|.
CASSLVGRNQPQHF
TGTGCCAGTAGTCTAGTTGGCAGAAATCAGCCCCAGCATTTT
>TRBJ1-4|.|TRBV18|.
CASSRDRTATNEKLFF
TGTGCCAGCTCACGCGACAGGACCGCAACTAATGAAAAACTGTTTTTT
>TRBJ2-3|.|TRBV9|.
CASSEGTYSTDTQYF
TGTGCCAGCAGCGAGGGGACATATAGCACAGATACGCAGTATTTT
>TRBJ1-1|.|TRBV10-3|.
CAISGLSTEAFF
TGTGCCATCTCCGGACTAAGCACTGAAGCTTTCTTT
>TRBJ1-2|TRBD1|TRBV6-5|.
CASSYRGQGTYGYTF
TGTGCCAGCAGTTACCGGGGACAGGGGACCTATGGCTACACCTTC
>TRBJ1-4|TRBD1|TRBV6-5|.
CASSFGTGIREKLFF
TGTGCCAGCAGTTTTGGGACAGGGATACGTGAAAAACTGTTTTTT
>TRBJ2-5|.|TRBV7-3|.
CASSLEEETQYF
TGTGCCAGCAGCTTAGAGGAGGAGACCCAGTACTTC